Shown below are 4 T cell receptor beta chains from a single sample sequenced in a study of T cell clonotyping in hematopoietic cell transplantation. The protocol was immunoSEQ multiplex PCR, while the TCRdb copy is restricted to in-frame clones and leaves out a portion. The sample has about 70,000 clones; approximately 94% are singletons. Sequencing was carried out using peripheral blood mononuclear cells. These receptors were taken from a man aged 50-59 years in good health. Some clones in this sample may be carry-over from other donors' samples.

V and J are TRBV5-1 and TRBJ2-3; 7 bases line up with TRBD2. This CDR3 spans 14 amino acids. With 5 bases clipped from V and 5 bases from J, the junction kept 8 bases outside the gene matches. Germline V lookup: CDR1 SGHRS, CDR2 YFSETQ. The CDR3: CASSRSGEGDTQYF. CDR3 DNA sequence: TGCGCCAGCAGTAGAAGCGGGGAGGGAGATACGCAGTATTTT. Drawing the rest from reference TRBV5-1 and TRBJ2-3, the complete variable domain is KAGVTQTPRYLIKTRGQQVTLSCSPISGHRSVSWYQQTPGQGLQFLFEYFSETQRNKGNFPGRFSGRQFSNSRSEMNVSTLELGDSALYLCASSRSGEGDTQYFGPGTRLTVL.

This sequence joins TRBV30 and TRBJ2-2; D call uncertain. The CDR3 loop spans 13 amino acids. Trimming left V 2 bases short and J 4 bases short, with 8 bases between. Germline V gene sequence: CDR1 GTSNPN, CDR2 SVGIG (reference sequence). The CDR3 region is CAWSPTLTGELFF. DNA for the CDR3: TGTGCCTGGAGTCCGACTCTCACCGGGGAGCTGTTTTTT.

CDR3 sequence reads: CASSPTTGGEYEKLFF. DNA for the CDR3: TGTGCCAGCAGCCCGACGACAGGGGGCGAATATGAAAAACTGTTTTTT. The chain links TRBV5-6 to TRBJ1-4; 10 bases are a match to TRBD1. This CDR3 is built from 16 residues. Germline CDR1 reads SGHDT; CDR2 reads YYEEEE. After removal of 4 bases from V and 6 bases from J, the junction contained 9 bases not matched to a gene.

J is TRBJ2-6 and V is TRBV2, with D unresolved. V lost 9 bases and J 1 base, leaving 7 bases between the germline ends. In germline, CDR1 is SNHLY, CDR2 FYNNEI. This CDR3 has 13 amino acids. The CDR3 region is CASRDSGANVLTF. The CDR3 DNA is TGTGCCAGTCGAGATTCTGGGGCCAACGTCCTGACTTTC.